What follows are 21 T cell receptor beta chains derived from one specimen sequenced in a study of blood T cells in healthy people across ages. Together with a sample-barcoded 5' primer, a J-beta primer mix was included in a second PCR lasting about 6 to 11 cycles. TCRdb reanalysed the 5' RACE reads using MiXCR and keeps one entry per CDR3 protein. The table has hundreds of thousands of distinct CDR3 sequences, under 35% seen once; the top ten hold around 16%. The sample was blood. The origin of the receptors is a woman of 80 years or more in good health.

This clonotype came up a few times. A much larger clone differs by one base, so this may be a read error. CDR3 DNA sequence: TGTGCCAGCAGCTCCTCCGGGACAGGGAGTAATGAGCAGTTCTTC. As protein: CASSSSGTGSNEQFF. This sequence joins TRBV7-2 and TRBJ2-1; 9 positions agree with TRBD1. The CDR3 has 15 residues. Trimming removed 4 bases from V and 7 bases from J; junction bases left unmatched: 8. The V gene's germline CDR1 is SGHTA and CDR2 FQGNSA.

This clonotype was picked up a small number of times. The chain uses TRBV7-2 and TRBJ1-2; D might be TRBD1 (6 bases). V lost 5 bases to trimming and J lost 6 bases, with 13 bases between them. CDR1 SGHTA and CDR2 FQGNSA come from the germline V gene. This CDR3 spans 13 amino acids. This CDR3 reads CASSATNRDGYTF. The CDR3 coding sequence is TGTGCCAGCAGCGCGACCAACAGGGATGGCTACACCTTC.

This clonotype occurred many times. The J gene is TRBJ1-2, the V gene TRBV11-2, with D unresolved. Germline V CDR1 and CDR2: SGHAT, FQNNGV. The germline V and J ends were trimmed by 0 bases and 5 bases, with 10 bases remaining between them. CDR3 length: 14 residues. CDR3 DNA sequence: TGTGCCAGCAGCTTAGAGTCAGATTTTTATGGCTACACCTTC. Protein product: CASSLESDFYGYTF.

A note on this clonotype: The junction departs from germline at one end; a sequencing error may be responsible. The DNA for the CDR3 is TGTACCAGCAGCTCGGGTTCGGCCTACGAGCAGTACTTC. This gives the protein CTSSSGSAYEQYF. This chain connects TRBV27 to TRBJ2-7, with D uncertain. Germline values: CDR1 MNHEY, CDR2 SMNVEV (reference sequence). CDR3 length: 13 amino acids.

The V call is TRBV5-1, the J call TRBJ2-1; TRBD2 matches 10 bases. Germline loops: CDR1 SGHRS, CDR2 YFSETQ. This CDR3 spans 15 amino acids. V shed 3 bases, J shed 7 bases, and the junction held 7 bases outside the gene matches. CDR3 sequence (DNA): TGCGCCAGCAGCTGGCGGACTAGCGGCGGTAATGAGCAGTTCTTC. Amino acid sequence: CASSWRTSGGNEQFF.

The chain uses TRBV28 and TRBJ1-2; the match to TRBD1 covers 8 bases. The germline V gene has CDR1 MDHEN and CDR2 SYDVKM. The trim removed 5 bases at V and 4 bases at J, leaving 6 bases unmatched. This CDR3 spans 14 amino acids. CDR3 bases: TGTGCCAGCAGTCAAGGGGACAGGCTCTATGGCTACACCTTC. Its translation is CASSQGDRLYGYTF.

This chain uses TRBV12-3 or TRBV12-4 with TRBJ1-2; a weak D match, TRBD1 (5 bases). The CDR3 loop spans 11 amino acids. V was trimmed by 5 bases and J by 9 bases, leaving 10 bases between them. For the CDR3, the DNA is TGTGCCAGCAGTGCCGGGACCAGCTACACCTTC. Protein product: CASSAGTSYTF.

This clonotype appeared a few times. V usage is TRBV6-5 and J usage is TRBJ1-4, with no clear D. Trimming pared 6 bases from V and 4 bases from J, leaving 12 bases between. The CDR3 extends over 14 amino acids. Germline V gives CDR1 MNHEY, CDR2 SVGAGI. For the CDR3, the DNA is TGTGCCAGCAGCCCCGTCGAGGTTAATGAAAAACTGTTTTTT. It is translated as CASSPVEVNEKLFF.

This chain connects TRBV5-1 to TRBJ1-1; D gene unclear. The CDR3 totals 15 residues. The germline V and J ends were trimmed by 0 bases and 1 base, with 10 bases remaining between them. The germline gives CDR1 SGHRS, CDR2 YFSETQ. DNA of the CDR3: TGCGCCAGCAGCTTGGATAGGACTTCGAACACTGAAGCTTTCTTT. It codes for CASSLDRTSNTEAFF.

V usage is TRBV6-2 or TRBV6-3 and J usage is TRBJ1-5; possible D gene TRBD1, 5 bases. The V and J ends lost 6 bases and 6 bases respectively, with 12 bases between them. This CDR3 has 13 amino acids. Germline CDR1 is MNHEY and CDR2 is SVGEGT. The CDR3, as DNA: TGTGCCAGCAGCATCGGGGGGGGTCAGCCCCAGCATTTT. Its protein is CASSIGGGQPQHF.

This clonotype was detected a few times. The rearrangement joins TRBV29-1 to TRBJ1-3; TRBD1 matches 9 bases. J lost 4 bases, V lost 4 bases, and 11 bases had no gene match. The CDR3 has 16 amino acids. Germline V gives CDR1 SQVTM, CDR2 ANQGSEA. The CDR3: CSVANYRGLGGNTIYF. CDR3 coding DNA: TGCAGCGTTGCCAACTACAGGGGGCTCGGGGGAAACACCATATATTTT.

As regards this clonotype: One junction end does not reproduce the germline sequence, and a read error may be involved. V is TRBV20-1 and J is TRBJ1-4, with 8 bases aligning to TRBD1. This CDR3 region has 14 residues. CDR1 and CDR2 (germline): DFQATT, SNEGSKA (reference sequence). This chain's CDR3 is CSAESGTGGEKLFF. For the CDR3, the DNA is TGCAGTGCTGAATCCGGGACAGGTGGGGAAAAGCTGTTTTTT.

In its sample, this clonotype was seen many times. The chain is built from TRBV7-9 and TRBJ2-7, with 8 bases aligning to TRBD1. The germline V gene encodes CDR1 SEHNR and CDR2 FQNEAQ (reference sequence). The V gene end was trimmed by 6 bases and the J gene end by 2 bases; junction bases not matched to a gene: 6. CDR3 length equals 14 residues. CDR3 in DNA: TGTGCCAGCAGGAGGACAGGGTTTACCTACGAGCAGTACTTC. Its translation: CASRRTGFTYEQYF.

The chain uses TRBV12-3 or TRBV12-4 and TRBJ2-3; D may be TRBD2 (6 bases). V dropped 6 bases and J dropped 15 bases, with 31 bases sitting between them. The length of the CDR3 is 16 residues. CDR3 coding DNA: TGTGCCAGCAGCCTTGGTGGCGGGGTGGGAACAGATGTGGAATATTTT. It is translated as CASSLGGGVGTDVEYF.

The rearrangement uses TRBV6-6 and TRBJ1-1; tentative D call: TRBD1 (5 bases). V was pared by 6 bases and J by 11 bases, with 10 bases between. CDR3 size: 10 residues. CDR1 and CDR2 from the germline V gene are MNHNY and SVGAGI (reference sequence). CDR3 sequence: CASRDRAAFF. CDR3 bases: TGTGCCAGCAGAGACAGAGCGGCTTTCTTT.

At least ten counts were recorded for this clonotype. V usage is TRBV18 and J usage is TRBJ2-7; a weak D match, TRBD1 (6 bases). CDR1 is KGHSH, CDR2 LQKENI, per germline. CDR3 length: 13 residues. The V end was cut by 5 bases, the J end by 3 bases, with 11 bases between. The CDR3 DNA follows: TGTGCCAGCTCAGAACAGGGTCACTACGAGCAGTACTTC. This codes for CASSEQGHYEQYF.

Ten or more counts support this clonotype. This chain connects TRBV7-9 to TRBJ2-1, with 15 bases that match TRBD2. The CDR3 contains 19 residues. The ends lost 4 bases at V and 2 bases at J; junction bases unmatched: 9. Looked up from germline, CDR1 is SEHNR and CDR2 is FQNEAQ (reference sequence). CDR3 coding DNA: TGTGCCAGCAGCTCGATAGGGACTAGCGGGGGGTCCGCCTACAATGAGCAGTTCTTC. This gives the protein CASSSIGTSGGSAYNEQFF. The full variable domain, rest sourced from reference TRBV7-9 and TRBJ2-1, is DTGVSQNPRHKITKRGQNVTFRCDPISEHNRLYWYRQTLGQGPEFLTYFQNEAQLEKSRLLSDRFSAERPKGSFSTLEIQRTEQGDSAMYLCASSSIGTSGGSAYNEQFFGPGTRLTVL.

This clonotype was counted many times. The V call is TRBV9, the J call TRBJ2-1; D perhaps matches TRBD2 (6 bases). The CDR3 consists of 16 residues. With 4 bases removed from V and 5 bases from J, the gap between germline ends came to 19 bases. In germline, CDR1 is SGDLS, CDR2 YYNGEE. The CDR3 here is CASSRRLGSGDNEQFF. CDR3 nucleotide sequence: TGTGCCAGCAGCCGTAGGTTGGGGTCGGGGGACAATGAGCAGTTCTTC. The full variable domain, rest sourced from reference TRBV9 and TRBJ2-1, is DSGVTQTPKHLITATGQRVTLRCSPRSGDLSVYWYQQSLDQGLQFLIQYYNGEERAKGNILERFSAQQFPDLHSELNLSSLELGDSALYFCASSRRLGSGDNEQFFGPGTRLTVL.

Concerning this clonotype: A much larger clone differs from this one at a single base, so this may be a read error. V and J are TRBV11-2 and TRBJ1-4; 11 bases map to TRBD1. This CDR3 has 16 amino acids. Germline-derived CDR1 and CDR2 are SGHAT and FQNNGV. The CDR3, as DNA: TGTGCCGGCAGCCGGGGACAGGGGGGAACTAATGAAAAACTGTTTTTT. Translating it yields CAGSRGQGGTNEKLFF.

V gene TRBV4-1 combines with J gene TRBJ2-3; no definite D call. Deletions cut 1 base from V and 6 bases from J, with 5 bases between. Germline-derived CDR1 and CDR2 are MGHRA and YSYEKL. This CDR3 region has 12 residues. CDR3 bases: TGCGCCAGCAGCCAAGGGTTCGATACGCAGTATTTT. Amino acids: CASSQGFDTQYF.

Points on this clonotype: A much larger clonotype is one base distant, so this may be a read error. J is TRBJ2-5 and V is TRBV7-9, with TRBD1 as a possible D gene (6 bases). Trimming cost V 2 bases and J 11 bases, with 15 bases left between them. Germline values: CDR1 SEHNR, CDR2 FQNEAQ (reference sequence). The CDR3 consists of 13 residues. Written as DNA, the CDR3 is TGTGCCAGCAGCTTATTTACAGGGATTGAGCAGTACTTC. Residues: CASSLFTGIEQYF.